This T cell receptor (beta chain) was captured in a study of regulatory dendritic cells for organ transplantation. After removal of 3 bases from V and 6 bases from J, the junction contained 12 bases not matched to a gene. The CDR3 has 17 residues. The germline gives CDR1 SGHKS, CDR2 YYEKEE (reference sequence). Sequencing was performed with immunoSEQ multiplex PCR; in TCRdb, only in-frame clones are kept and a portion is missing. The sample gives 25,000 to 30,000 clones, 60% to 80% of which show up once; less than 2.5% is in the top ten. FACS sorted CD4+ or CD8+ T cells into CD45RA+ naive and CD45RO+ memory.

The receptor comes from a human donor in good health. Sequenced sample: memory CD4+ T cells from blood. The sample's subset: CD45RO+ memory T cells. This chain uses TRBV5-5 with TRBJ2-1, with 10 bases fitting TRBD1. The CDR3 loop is CASSSTGGIDFGNEQFF. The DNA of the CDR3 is TGTGCCAGCAGCTCGACAGGGGGCATTGATTTTGGCAATGAGCAGTTCTTC.